This T cell receptor (beta chain) is drawn from a study of blood T cell repertoires in COVID-19. Study in general: The cDNA or gDNA used as material had been derived from T cells, B-cell-depleted T cells, or PBMCs.

V dropped 5 bases and J dropped 7; count of bases not matched to a gene: 1. Germline CDR1 reads LGHDT; CDR2 reads YNNKEL (reference sequence). CDR3 size: 12 residues. The method was immunoSEQ multiplex PCR; TCRdb's version includes in-frame clones alone and lacks a portion of them. The sample lists 130,000 or so clones, 70% to 85% seen once, with about 2.9% in the top ten. The gene calls are TRBV3-1 (or the pseudogene TRBV3-2) and TRBJ1-4; 7 positions agree with TRBD1. The specimen sequenced was peripheral blood. The clonotype was recovered from a woman of 80 years or more with acute or convalescent COVID-19. CDR3 in DNA: TGTGCCAGCAGCGACAGGGCTGAAAAACTGTTTTTT. Translation: CASSDRAEKLFF.